A selection of T cell receptor beta chains follows, all from one sample in a study of T cells after yellow fever vaccination. MiXCR was run by TCRdb on the 5' RACE reads, yielding one entry per CDR3 protein. The sample records about 500,000 distinct CDR3 sequences, 17% being singletons. Source: PBMCs, taken less than 6 days after the first yellow fever vaccination. All receptors derive from a man between 18 and 29 years old who received the YFV17D yellow fever vaccine. Both conserved end residues are part of each CDR3. The order of the fields is V gene, D gene, J gene, clone size, CDR3 protein, CDR3 DNA. A D gene is named only where the DNA matches it firmly. Clone size is given for some rows only: seen once, a few or many times, or a class if the clone is expanded.

TRBV20-1	NA	TRBJ2-3	once	CSATTDTQYF	TGCAGTGCTACAACAGATACGCAGTATTTT
TRBV12-3/TRBV12-4	TRBD2	TRBJ2-3	NA	CASSRPGVAGATDTQYF	TGTGCCAGCAGTCGGCCCGGGGTAGCGGGGGCCACAGATACGCAGTATTTT
TRBV10-3	NA	TRBJ1-6	NA	CAINFDPNSPLHF	TGTGCCATCAACTTCGATCCCAATTCACCCCTCCACTTT
TRBV7-2	NA	TRBJ1-5	once	CASSSTRDPNQPQHF	TGTGCCAGCAGCTCCACCCGGGACCCCAATCAGCCCCAGCATTTT
TRBV19	NA	TRBJ1-6	NA	CASSANRDSPLHF	TGTGCCAGTAGTGCTAACAGGGACTCACCCCTCCACTTT
TRBV5-5	NA	TRBJ1-1	few	CASSALPLRRNTEAFF	TGTGCCAGCAGCGCATTGCCCCTAAGGAGGAACACTGAAGCTTTCTTT
TRBV5-1	TRBD1	TRBJ1-3	NA	CASSAEGANTIYF	TGCGCCAGCTCCGCCGAGGGGGCGAACACCATATATTTT
TRBV25-1	NA	TRBJ2-5	NA	CASQEGLQETQYF	TGTGCCAGCCAAGAGGGTCTTCAAGAGACCCAGTACTTC
TRBV7-2	NA	TRBJ2-5	NA	CASSIQGLEETQYF	TGTGCCAGCAGCATACAGGGTCTTGAAGAGACCCAGTACTTC
TRBV6-5	TRBD1	TRBJ1-1	many	CASSTDRGTEAFF	TGTGCCAGCAGTACTGACAGGGGCACTGAAGCTTTCTTT
TRBV6-1	NA	TRBJ2-6	NA	CASSASRDGANVLTF	TGTGCCAGCAGCGCCTCCAGGGATGGGGCCAACGTCCTGACTTTC
TRBV20-1	NA	TRBJ2-1	few	CSAADLEGVEGQFF	TGCAGTGCTGCGGATCTTGAGGGGGTCGAAGGGCAGTTCTTC
TRBV5-4	TRBD1	TRBJ2-1	NA	CATRTGQPTYNEQFF	TGTGCCACGAGGACAGGGCAGCCTACCTACAATGAGCAGTTCTTC
TRBV20-1	NA	TRBJ2-4	NA	CSARARNIQYF	TGCAGTGCTAGGGCTCGAAACATTCAGTACTTC
TRBV30	TRBD1	TRBJ1-2	NA	CAWSVRTGGGYTF	TGTGCCTGGAGTGTCCGGACAGGGGGAGGCTACACCTTC
TRBV15	NA	TRBJ2-7	NA	CATSRQGFMGEQYF	TGTGCCACCAGCAGACAGGGATTCATGGGCGAGCAGTACTTC
TRBV4-3	NA	TRBJ2-1	NA	CASSQDYNSYNEQFF	TGCGCCAGCAGCCAAGACTACAATTCCTACAATGAGCAGTTCTTC
TRBV29-1	NA	TRBJ2-5	NA	CSVELAVPRETQYF	TGCAGCGTTGAACTAGCAGTGCCCCGAGAGACCCAGTACTTC
TRBV7-9	TRBD1	TRBJ2-1	NA	CASTLGQGIYNEQFF	TGTGCCAGCACCCTGGGACAGGGAATCTACAATGAGCAGTTCTTC
TRBV11-2	NA	TRBJ1-4	few	CASSPRALGEKLFF	TGTGCCAGCAGCCCCCGGGCCCTGGGGGAAAAACTGTTTTTT
TRBV7-9	NA	TRBJ2-1	few	CASSLGPKYSYNEQFF	TGTGCCAGCAGCTTAGGACCGAAGTACTCCTACAATGAGCAGTTCTTC
TRBV7-2	TRBD1	TRBJ2-7	NA	CASRDTTGGYEQYF	TGTGCCAGCAGAGACACGACAGGGGGCTACGAGCAGTACTTC
TRBV6-2/TRBV6-3	NA	TRBJ2-7	NA	CASSSAATGTYEQYF	TGTGCCAGCAGTTCCGCAGCGACAGGCACCTACGAGCAGTACTTC
TRBV7-9	TRBD2	TRBJ2-3	NA	CASSTGTSGTTDTQYF	TGTGCCAGCAGCACAGGGACTAGCGGCACCACAGATACGCAGTATTTT
TRBV27	NA	TRBJ1-4	few	CASSLSRDPTNEKLFF	TGTGCCAGCAGCCTTTCCAGGGACCCAACTAATGAAAAACTGTTTTTT
TRBV9	TRBD1	TRBJ1-1	few	CASSGQGRTEAFF	TGTGCCAGCAGCGGACAGGGACGGACTGAAGCTTTCTTT
TRBV5-1	NA	TRBJ2-3	few	CASKEGGDTQYF	TGCGCCAGCAAGGAGGGGGGAGATACGCAGTATTTT
TRBV20-1	NA	TRBJ1-2	few	CSARAQEQGPYGYTF	TGCAGTGCTAGAGCACAAGAACAGGGCCCCTATGGCTACACCTTC
TRBV27	NA	TRBJ1-2	few	CASSPSWNYGYTF	TGTGCCAGCAGCCCAAGCTGGAACTATGGCTACACCTTC
TRBV7-3	NA	TRBJ2-1	NA	CASGYSSLSYNEQFF	TGTGCCAGCGGGTATTCCTCATTAAGCTACAATGAGCAGTTCTTC
TRBV11-2	NA	TRBJ1-4	NA	CASSLDRWAATNEKLFF	TGTGCCAGCAGCTTAGATAGGTGGGCTGCAACTAATGAAAAACTGTTTTTT
TRBV7-2	NA	TRBJ1-2	NA	CASSYRIYYGYTF	TGTGCCAGCAGCTACAGGATTTACTATGGCTACACCTTC
TRBV5-1	NA	TRBJ2-3	few	CASSSWAVLDTQYF	TGCGCCAGCAGCTCTTGGGCAGTCCTAGATACGCAGTATTTT
TRBV5-1	NA	TRBJ1-6	few	CASSLDRGALNSWNSPLHF	TGCGCCAGCAGCTTGGATCGGGGGGCTTTAAATTCTTGGAATTCACCCCTCCACTTT
TRBV4-2	NA	TRBJ1-1	NA	CASSQDWRYRVGTEAFF	TGTGCCAGCAGCCAAGATTGGAGGTACAGGGTGGGGACTGAAGCTTTCTTT